This entry lists 10 T cell receptor beta chains sequenced from one sample in a study of memory CD4+ T cells and cytomegalovirus serostatus. Assay: immunoSEQ multiplex PCR; the TCRdb copy retains only in-frame clones and omits some. Seen here are about 73,000 clones, roughly 80% observed once, and the top ten hold approximately 2.8%. The sort gate was single viable CD3+CD4+CD8-CD45RO+ cells for memory CD4+ T cells. Specimen: memory CD4+ T cells from blood. Receptors originate from an adult in good health and CMV-seropositive.

The chain uses TRBV6-1 and TRBJ1-2; TRBD1 matches at 8 bases. V lost 0 bases to trimming and J lost 5 bases; unmatched junction nucleotides: 8. The CDR3 sequence is 16 residues long. Germline V lookup: CDR1 MNHNS, CDR2 SASEGT. Here the CDR3 DNA reads TGTGCCAGCAGTGAAGCCAGGGGGCAAAGTGGATATGGCTACACCTTC. Its protein product is CASSEARGQSGYGYTF.

The CDR3 protein is CASSERPYSGNTIYF. DNA of the CDR3: TGCGCCAGCAGTGAGCGCCCTTACTCTGGAAACACCATATATTTT. The J gene is TRBJ1-3, the V gene TRBV10-2; D gene ambiguous. Trimming stripped 2 bases from V and 0 bases from J, with 8 bases between. Germline lookup yields CDR1 WSHSY and CDR2 SAAADI. The CDR3 is 15 residues long.

The V call is TRBV6-1, the J call TRBJ2-7; D tentatively fits TRBD1 or TRBD2 (5 bases each). V lost 6 bases to trimming and J lost 1 base, with 13 bases between them. Germline V gives CDR1 MNHNS, CDR2 SASEGT. The CDR3 loop spans 14 amino acids. The DNA for the CDR3 is TGTGCCAGCAGGGCCGGGACCAATTCCTACGAGCAGTACTTC. It specifies CASRAGTNSYEQYF.

This chain joins TRBV5-1 and TRBJ1-3; possible D gene TRBD1, 6 bases. The CDR3 is 16 residues long. Germline values: CDR1 SGHRS, CDR2 YFSETQ. The ends were cut back, 0 bases at V and 0 bases at J, with 10 bases in the middle. In DNA form, the CDR3 reads TGCGCCAGCAGCTTGGGTACAGGGAGCTCTGGAAACACCATATATTTT. Protein sequence: CASSLGTGSSGNTIYF. The full variable domain, its missing parts supplied by reference TRBV5-1 and TRBJ1-3, is KAGVTQTPRYLIKTRGQQVTLSCSPISGHRSVSWYQQTPGQGLQFLFEYFSETQRNKGNFPGRFSGRQFSNSRSEMNVSTLELGDSALYLCASSLGTGSSGNTIYFGEGSWLTVV.

V is TRBV5-8 and J is TRBJ2-3; D perhaps matches TRBD2 (6 bases). From germline, CDR1 is SGHTS and CDR2 YDEGEE. This CDR3 has 15 amino acids. V was clipped by 5 bases and J by 0 bases, with 13 bases between them. The CDR3 loop reads CASSSSGPSTDTQYF. The DNA for the CDR3 is TGTGCCAGCAGTAGTAGCGGTCCTAGCACAGATACGCAGTATTTT.

The CDR3 protein is CASHSTLAGVTDTQYF. The CDR3 nucleotides read TGTGCCAGCCACTCCACTTTAGCGGGGGTCACAGATACGCAGTATTTT. The chain couples TRBV2 to TRBJ2-3; TRBD2 agrees at 9 bases. Germline V gene lookup returns CDR1 SNHLY and CDR2 FYNNEI. The CDR3 extends over 16 amino acids. Trimming took 8 bases from V and 2 from J; bases not matched to a gene: 11.

The rearrangement links TRBV19 to TRBJ1-2; D is unresolved. Germline-derived CDR1 and CDR2 are LNHDA and SQIVND (reference sequence). V lost 1 base, J lost 2 bases, and 11 bases lay in between. This CDR3 is built from 15 residues. CDR3 bases: TGTGCCAGTAGTATAGGGCGGAACATAAACTATGGCTACACCTTC. The encoded protein is CASSIGRNINYGYTF. Variable domain in full (rest from reference TRBV19 and TRBJ1-2): DGGITQSPKYLFRKEGQNVTLSCEQNLNHDAMYWYRQDPGQGLRLIYYSQIVNDFQKGDIAEGYSVSREKKESFPLTVTSAQKNPTAFYLCASSIGRNINYGYTFGSGTRLTVV.

The chain employs TRBV30 and TRBJ2-3; D remains unclear. V lost 4 bases to trimming and J lost 5 bases, with 10 bases between them. The CDR3 consists of 12 residues. Germline-derived CDR1 and CDR2 are GTSNPN and SVGIG (reference sequence). The CDR3 DNA sequence: TGTGCCTGGACTAAGAGGAGAGATACGCAGTATTTT. Its protein is CAWTKRRDTQYF. The whole variable domain, filled in from reference TRBV30 and TRBJ2-3, reads SQTIHQWPATLVQPVGSPLSLECTVEGTSNPNLYWYRQAAGRGLQLLFYSVGIGQISSEVPQNLSASRPQDRQFILSSKKLLLSDSGFYLCAWTKRRDTQYFGPGTRLTVL.

This chain connects TRBV7-7 to TRBJ2-5, with 13 bases lining up with TRBD2. The V gene's germline CDR1 is SSHAT and CDR2 FNYEAQ (reference sequence). The CDR3 extends over 15 amino acids. Trimming removed 5 bases from V and 5 bases from J; junction bases left unmatched: 5. As DNA, the CDR3 is TGTGCCAGCAGCCGGACTAGCGGGAGTTTGGAGACCCAGTACTTC. Its translation is CASSRTSGSLETQYF.

The chain carries TRBV10-1 and TRBJ2-2, with a weak D call TRBD1 (5 bases). CDR3 length equals 17 residues. Trimming shortened V by 3 bases and J by 1 base, and 15 bases separated the two germline ends. The germline V gene has CDR1 WNHNN and CDR2 SYGVQD (reference sequence). CDR3 bases: TGCGCCAGCAGTGACCCCCGGCAGGGTGGGAACACCGGGGAGCTGTTTTTT. Translation gives CASSDPRQGGNTGELFF.